A single sample gave rise to the 7 T cell receptor beta chains below, sequenced in a study of T cells in tumors after PD-1 blockade (dated by TCRdb to 2018 to 2020). The protocol used for the library was the immunoSEQ multiplex PCR assay. TCRdb holds this immuneACCESS table with in-frame rearrangements only. Some clones are missing; in checked studies, unresolved V genes explain under half, and the rest has no known cause. Counted in this sample were approximately 35,000 clones; around 78% of them appeared once. Of the sample, around 35% falls within the top ten clones. Sample time point, as interpreted from the label and publication: before anti-PD-1 therapy. The source was PBMCs, collected before anti-PD-1 treatment. These receptors came from a human donor with basal cell carcinoma.

This clone was recorded a few times. This chain links TRBV28 with TRBJ2-7; D might be TRBD1 or TRBD2, each matching 5 bases. Trimming took 8 bases from V and 3 from J, leaving 14 bases between them. The germline V gene has CDR1 MDHEN and CDR2 SYDVKM. This CDR3 region has 13 residues. Written as DNA, the CDR3 is TGTGCCAGCTGCCGGGACGCTAACTACGAGCAGTACTTC. It is translated as CASCRDANYEQYF.

This rearrangement joins TRBV29-1 to TRBJ2-5, with TRBD2 matching 8 bases. CDR1 is SQVTM and CDR2 is ANQGSEA in the germline V gene. The CDR3 consists of 13 residues. V lost 0 bases to trimming and J lost 4 bases; unmatched junction nucleotides: 1. CDR3 DNA: TGCAGCGTTGAAGACGGGGGGGGAGAGACCCAGTACTTC. This translates into CSVEDGGGETQYF. Full variable domain (outside the CDR3, taken from reference TRBV29-1 and TRBJ2-5): SAVISQKPSRDICQRGTSLTIQCQVDSQVTMMFWYRQQPGQSLTLIATANQGSEATYESGFVIDKFPISRPNLTFSTLTVSNMSPEDSSIYLCSVEDGGGETQYFGPGTRLLVL.

The chain employs TRBV12-5 and TRBJ2-5; 9 bases map to TRBD1. In germline, CDR1 is LGHNT, CDR2 FRNRAP. The CDR3 contains 15 residues. Trimming cost V 6 bases and J 7 bases; bases outside gene matches: 12. CDR3 region: CASGLGTGSLATQYF. CDR3 coding DNA: TGTGCTAGTGGCTTAGGGACAGGGAGTTTGGCGACCCAGTACTTC.

The chain has TRBV11-3 and TRBJ2-4; perhaps TRBD2 as D (5 bases). Germline CDR1 reads SGHNT; CDR2 reads YENEEA. CDR3 length equals 13 residues. Trimming left V 3 bases short and J 6 bases short, with 9 bases between. The CDR3 region is CASSFGIANIQYF. CDR3 DNA sequence: TGTGCCAGCAGCTTCGGGATCGCAAACATTCAGTACTTC.

The sample holds one count of this clone. The chain links TRBV19 to TRBJ2-1; possible D gene TRBD2, 5 bases. The ends were cut back, 4 bases at V and 8 bases at J, with 18 bases in the middle. Germline V gene data show CDR1 as LNHDA and CDR2 as SQIVND (reference sequence). The length of the CDR3 is 15 residues. DNA for the CDR3: TGTGCCAGTAGTACCCAAAGGGAGATCGACGATGAGCAGTTCTTC. Translated, it gives CASSTQREIDDEQFF.

This clone was seen once. J is TRBJ1-5 and V is TRBV19, with D unresolved. V was pared by 1 base and J by 3 bases, with 13 bases between. CDR3 length: 16 amino acids. The germline V gene has CDR1 LNHDA and CDR2 SQIVND (reference sequence). CDR3 in DNA: TGTGCCAGTAGTATAGGTGGGGTCGGGTACAATCAGCCCCAGCATTTT. It translates to CASSIGGVGYNQPQHF.

This clone showed up just a few times. The chain recombines TRBV20-1 with TRBJ2-1; maybe TRBD2 (5 bases). The CDR3 consists of 11 residues. Trimming removed 8 bases from V and 7 bases from J, with 12 bases in between. Germline values: CDR1 DFQATT, CDR2 SNEGSKA (reference sequence). The CDR3 DNA is TGCAGTCCGTGGACGGGAAATGAGCAGTTCTTC. Encoded protein: CSPWTGNEQFF.